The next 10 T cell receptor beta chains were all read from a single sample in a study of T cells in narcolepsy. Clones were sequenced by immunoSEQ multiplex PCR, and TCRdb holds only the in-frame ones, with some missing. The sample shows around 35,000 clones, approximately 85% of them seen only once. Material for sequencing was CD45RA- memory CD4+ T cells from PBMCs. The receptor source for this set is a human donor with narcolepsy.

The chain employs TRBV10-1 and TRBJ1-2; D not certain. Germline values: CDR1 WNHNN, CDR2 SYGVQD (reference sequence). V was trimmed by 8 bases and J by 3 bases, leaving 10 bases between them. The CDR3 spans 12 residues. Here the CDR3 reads CASLRRHYGYTF. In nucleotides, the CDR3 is TGCGCCAGCCTCAGACGTCACTATGGCTACACCTTC.

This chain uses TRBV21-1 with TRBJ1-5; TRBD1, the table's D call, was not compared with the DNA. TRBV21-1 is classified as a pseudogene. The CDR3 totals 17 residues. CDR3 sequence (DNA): TGTGCCAGCAGCACTCACAGGGCTAACTATAGCAATCAGCCCCAGCATTTT. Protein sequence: CASSTHRANYSNQPQHF.

The CDR3 sequence is CASSPRQGYPEAFF. CDR3 sequence (DNA): TGCGCCAGCAGCCCCAGACAGGGGTACCCTGAAGCTTTCTTT. This chain uses TRBV5-1 with TRBJ1-1; TRBD1 matches at 8 bases. The CDR3 is made up of 14 amino acids. Germline assignment: CDR1 SGHRS and CDR2 YFSETQ. Germline trimming cut 4 bases from V and 6 bases from J; bases unmatched to any gene: 8.

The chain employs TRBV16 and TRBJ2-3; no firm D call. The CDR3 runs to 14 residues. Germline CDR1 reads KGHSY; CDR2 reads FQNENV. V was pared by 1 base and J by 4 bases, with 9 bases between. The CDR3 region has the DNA TGTGCCAGCAGCCAATTACGAGAGGCAGATACGCAGTATTTT. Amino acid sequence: CASSQLREADTQYF.

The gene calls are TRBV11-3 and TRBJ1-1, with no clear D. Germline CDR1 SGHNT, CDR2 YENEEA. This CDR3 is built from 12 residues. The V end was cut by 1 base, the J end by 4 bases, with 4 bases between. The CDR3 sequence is CASSLAPTEAFF. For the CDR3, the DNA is TGTGCCAGCAGCTTAGCCCCCACTGAAGCTTTCTTT.

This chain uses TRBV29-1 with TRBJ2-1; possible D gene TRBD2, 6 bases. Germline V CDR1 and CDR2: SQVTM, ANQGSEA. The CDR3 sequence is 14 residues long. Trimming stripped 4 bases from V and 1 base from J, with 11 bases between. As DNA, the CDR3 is TGCAGCGTTGGGGGGGACGGATCCTACAATGAGCAGTTCTTC. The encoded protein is CSVGGDGSYNEQFF.

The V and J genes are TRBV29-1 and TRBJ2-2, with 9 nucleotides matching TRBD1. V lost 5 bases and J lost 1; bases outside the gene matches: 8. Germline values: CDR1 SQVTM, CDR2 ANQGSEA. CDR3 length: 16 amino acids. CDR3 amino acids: CSVRTGDQKNTGELFF. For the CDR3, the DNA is TGCAGCGTTCGGACAGGGGATCAGAAGAACACCGGGGAGCTGTTTTTT.

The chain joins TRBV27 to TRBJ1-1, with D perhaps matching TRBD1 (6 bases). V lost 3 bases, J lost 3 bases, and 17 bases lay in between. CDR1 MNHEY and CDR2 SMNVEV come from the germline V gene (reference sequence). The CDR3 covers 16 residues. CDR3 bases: TGTGCCAGCAGTTTTCGAGGGGGAGGAGTAGACACTGAAGCTTTCTTT. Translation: CASSFRGGGVDTEAFF.

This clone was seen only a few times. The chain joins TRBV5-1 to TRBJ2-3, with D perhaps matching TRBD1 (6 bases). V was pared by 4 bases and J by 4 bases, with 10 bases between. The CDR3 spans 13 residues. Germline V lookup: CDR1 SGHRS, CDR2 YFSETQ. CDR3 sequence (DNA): TGCGCCAGCAGCCCCTACAGGGCAGATACGCAGTATTTT. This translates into CASSPYRADTQYF.

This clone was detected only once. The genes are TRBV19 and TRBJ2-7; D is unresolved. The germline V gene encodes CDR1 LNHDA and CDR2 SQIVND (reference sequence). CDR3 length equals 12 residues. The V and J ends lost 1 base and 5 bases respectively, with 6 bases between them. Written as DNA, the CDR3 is TGTGCCAGTAGTATAGTCCCCCACGAGCAGTACTTC. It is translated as CASSIVPHEQYF.